This TCR beta chain was recovered during a study of shared clonotypes between healthy human individuals. Study-level results: At large depth, rarefaction still showed sorted-subset sequencing to be incomplete. Larger estimated richness was generally seen in naive subsets than in memory subsets.

Adult Caucasians living in Nashville, Tennessee made up all of the donors. CDR1 and CDR2 from the germline V gene are MNHNS and SASEGT. This CDR3 is 15 amino acids long. Trimming stripped 1 base from V and 2 bases from J, with 12 bases between. Using immunoSEQ multiplex PCR, the repertoire was profiled, and TCRdb retains in-frame clones only, with some absent. The sample lists roughly 660,000 clones, roughly 88% occurring once. For this clone: Its antigen is not known.

Material for sequencing was memory CD8+ T cells from PBMCs. Stated subset: CD45RO+ cells pooled with CCR7-negative TemRA cells. V is TRBV6-1 and J is TRBJ2-7; the D gene is possibly TRBD1 (6 bases). The clonotype comes from a young man in good health. Some clones in this sample may be carry-over from other donors' samples. The CDR3 bases are TGTGCCAGCAGTGAAGGGGTGGGACACCCCTACGAGCAGTACTTC. Residues: CASSEGVGHPYEQYF.